Following are 27 T cell receptor beta chains from one sample sequenced in a study of blood T cell repertoires in COVID-19. Measured with immunoSEQ multiplex PCR; TCRdb has only the in-frame clones, and not every one. The table lists about 320,000 clones, around 90% of them singletons, with roughly 5% in the top ten. Specimen: PBMCs or T cells enriched from blood (not recorded which). The receptors originated from a man between 60 and 75 years old who had recovered from COVID-19.

The chain has TRBV28 and TRBJ1-2; the match to TRBD1 covers 7 bases. Trimming removed 6 bases from V and 2 bases from J; junction bases left unmatched: 12. This CDR3 region has 16 residues. CDR1 is MDHEN and CDR2 is SYDVKM in the germline V gene. CDR3 sequence reads: CASRMQGQTLNYGYTF. Written as DNA, the CDR3 is TGTGCCAGCAGGATGCAGGGACAGACCTTAAACTATGGCTACACCTTC.

The V and J genes are TRBV5-1 and TRBJ2-5; TRBD1 matches 7 bases. Trimming cost V 0 bases and J 5 bases; bases outside gene matches: 7. The CDR3 sequence is 15 residues long. Germline V CDR1 and CDR2: SGHRS, YFSETQ. The CDR3 loop is CASSLGAGGEETQYF. The CDR3 DNA is TGCGCCAGCAGCTTGGGGGCAGGGGGTGAGGAGACCCAGTACTTC. Looking up the rest from reference TRBV5-1 and TRBJ2-5 gives the full variable domain: KAGVTQTPRYLIKTRGQQVTLSCSPISGHRSVSWYQQTPGQGLQFLFEYFSETQRNKGNFPGRFSGRQFSNSRSEMNVSTLELGDSALYLCASSLGAGGEETQYFGPGTRLLVL.

The V gene is TRBV28, the J gene TRBJ1-4; D is ambiguous. The ends were cut back, 11 bases at V and 0 bases at J, with 7 bases in the middle. The length of the CDR3 is 12 residues. Germline CDR1 MDHEN, CDR2 SYDVKM. The CDR3 reads CAARTTNEKLFF. The DNA of the CDR3 is TGTGCCGCCAGGACAACTAATGAAAAACTGTTTTTT.

The rearrangement joins TRBV28 to TRBJ2-7; D call uncertain. CDR1 is MDHEN and CDR2 is SYDVKM in the germline V gene. The length of the CDR3 is 13 residues. Trimming removed 9 bases at V and 3 bases at J, with 15 bases between. The CDR3 bases are TGTGCCAGTTTACCAAGAAGAGGCTACGAGCAGTACTTC. It encodes CASLPRRGYEQYF. Supplemented by reference TRBV28 and TRBJ2-7, the full variable domain reads DVKVTQSSRYLVKRTGEKVFLECVQDMDHENMFWYRQDPGLGLRLIYFSYDVKMKEKGDIPEGYSVSREKKERFSLILESASTNQTSMYLCASLPRRGYEQYFGPGTRLTVT.

The gene calls are TRBV6-5 and TRBJ1-3; 10 bases fit TRBD1. Germline lookup yields CDR1 MNHEY and CDR2 SVGAGI. The CDR3 covers 15 residues. The V and J ends lost 6 bases and 3 bases, in that order; junction bases with no gene match: 5. In DNA, the CDR3 is TGTGCCAGCAGCCGGGACAGGGGAGGTGGAAACACCATATATTTT. This translates into CASSRDRGGGNTIYF.

The rearrangement links TRBV27 to TRBJ2-1; the D gene is possibly TRBD2 (6 bases). V shed 2 bases and J shed 5 bases, with 13 bases lying between them. CDR3 size: 15 residues. The germline V gene has CDR1 MNHEY and CDR2 SMNVEV (reference sequence). CDR3 residues: CASSLLSRGNNEQFF. The CDR3 region has the DNA TGTGCCAGCAGTTTACTATCCCGGGGGAACAATGAGCAGTTCTTC.

This clone was counted between two and nine times. This chain joins TRBV6-6 and TRBJ1-6; unclear D gene. V lost 5 bases and J 7 bases, leaving 6 bases between the germline ends. This CDR3 region has 12 residues. CDR1 and CDR2 from the germline V gene are MNHNY and SVGAGI (reference sequence). CDR3 sequence (DNA): TGTGCCAGCAGTGCAGGAAATTCACCCCTCCACTTT. This translates into CASSAGNSPLHF.

J is TRBJ2-2 and V is TRBV9; 9 bases map to TRBD2. Germline lookup yields CDR1 SGDLS and CDR2 YYNGEE. The CDR3 runs 14 residues. V was pared by 4 bases and J by 7 bases, with 5 bases of the junction left unmatched. The CDR3 here is CASSRGLAHGELFF. As DNA, the CDR3 is TGTGCCAGCAGCAGGGGACTAGCCCACGGGGAGCTGTTTTTT. Looking up the rest from reference TRBV9 and TRBJ2-2 gives the full variable domain: DSGVTQTPKHLITATGQRVTLRCSPRSGDLSVYWYQQSLDQGLQFLIQYYNGEERAKGNILERFSAQQFPDLHSELNLSSLELGDSALYFCASSRGLAHGELFFGEGSRLTVL.

This chain joins TRBV5-1 and TRBJ2-1; TRBD2 matches at 9 bases. The CDR3 consists of 16 residues. The ends lost 4 bases at V and 9 bases at J; junction bases unmatched: 14. Germline values: CDR1 SGHRS, CDR2 YFSETQ. Written as DNA, the CDR3 is TGCGCCAGCAGCCCAGGGTCGCGGGAGGGGTCTTTTGAGCAGTTCTTC. Protein product: CASSPGSREGSFEQFF.

CDR3 nucleotides: TGTGCCAGCAGCAGGCCCGGGACTAGCACAGATACGCAGTATTTT. Translation: CASSRPGTSTDTQYF. V and J are TRBV28 and TRBJ2-3; possible D gene TRBD2, 6 bases. With 6 bases removed from V and 0 bases from J, the gap between germline ends came to 13 bases. The CDR3 totals 15 residues. Germline V gene sequence: CDR1 MDHEN, CDR2 SYDVKM.

The rearrangement joins TRBV18 to TRBJ2-2; the match to TRBD2 covers 7 bases. This CDR3 is 16 amino acids long. V lost 3 bases to trimming and J lost 1 base; unmatched junction nucleotides: 5. Germline CDR1 KGHSH, CDR2 LQKENI. CDR3: CASSPWGGKNTGELFF. The CDR3 DNA follows: TGTGCCAGCTCACCCTGGGGAGGGAAGAACACCGGGGAGCTGTTTTTT. Filled out from reference TRBV18 and TRBJ2-2, the complete variable domain reads NAGVMQNPRHLVRRRGQEARLRCSPMKGHSHVYWYRQLPEEGLKFMVYLQKENIIDESGMPKERFSAEFPKEGPSILRIQQVVRGDSAAYFCASSPWGGKNTGELFFGEGSRLTVL.

The chain couples TRBV30 to TRBJ1-2; D gene unclear. Germline V lookup: CDR1 GTSNPN, CDR2 SVGIG (reference sequence). There are 15 residues in the CDR3. V dropped 0 bases and J dropped 4 bases, with 15 bases sitting between them. The CDR3 sequence is CAWSVSPFGSYGYTF. Here the CDR3 DNA reads TGTGCCTGGAGTGTATCCCCTTTCGGGAGCTATGGCTACACCTTC.

The chain combines TRBV2 with TRBJ1-2; D is unresolved. Per germline, CDR1 SNHLY and CDR2 FYNNEI. CDR3 length: 15 amino acids. The V end was cut by 7 bases, the J end by 3 bases, with 18 bases between. CDR3 protein: CASTERADGDYGYTF. DNA of the CDR3: TGTGCCAGCACCGAACGAGCGGACGGAGACTATGGCTACACCTTC.

The genes are TRBV19 and TRBJ2-7; 11 nucleotides line up with TRBD1. Germline V gene sequence: CDR1 LNHDA, CDR2 SQIVND (reference sequence). CDR3 size: 14 residues. The junction had 7 bases not matched to a gene; V was cut back by 6 bases and J by 6 bases. The CDR3 spells CASRTRDRGSEQYF. The CDR3 bases are TGTGCCAGTAGGACCCGGGACAGGGGGTCCGAGCAGTACTTC.

The chain has TRBV13 and TRBJ2-2; the match to TRBD1 covers 8 bases. Germline CDR1 reads PRHDT; CDR2 reads FYEKMQ (reference sequence). This CDR3 contains 16 residues. Unmatched junction bases numbered 7, after V lost 3 bases and J lost 4 bases. The chain's CDR3 is CASSLAPRGPTGELFF. The CDR3 coding sequence is TGTGCCAGCAGCTTGGCCCCCAGGGGGCCCACCGGGGAGCTGTTTTTT.

The chain recombines TRBV5-4 with TRBJ2-2, with 9 nucleotides matching TRBD2. Per the germline V gene, CDR1 is SGHNT and CDR2 is YYREEE (reference sequence). CDR3 length equals 15 residues. The V and J ends lost 3 bases and 4 bases, in that order; junction bases with no gene match: 4. CDR3 bases: TGTGCCAGCAGCTCTAGCGGGATGGGCACCGGGGAGCTGTTTTTT. Protein product: CASSSSGMGTGELFF. The entire variable domain, with the rest obtained from reference TRBV5-4 and TRBJ2-2, is as follows: ETGVTQSPTHLIKTRGQQVTLRCSSQSGHNTVSWYQQALGQGPQFIFQYYREEENGRGNFPPRFSGLQFPNYSSELNVNALELDDSALYLCASSSSGMGTGELFFGEGSRLTVL.

The chain carries TRBV6-6 and TRBJ2-7; 7 bases fit TRBD1. The length of the CDR3 is 14 residues. V was pared by 8 bases and J by 3 bases, with 10 bases of the junction left unmatched. Germline V lookup: CDR1 MNHNY, CDR2 SVGAGI (reference sequence). The CDR3 coding sequence is TGTGCCAGCCGACAGGGACCGATGGGCTACGAGCAGTACTTC. The encoded protein is CASRQGPMGYEQYF.

The chain uses TRBV9 and TRBJ2-1, with 10 bases that match TRBD2. The CDR3 runs to 20 residues. Germline V gives CDR1 SGDLS, CDR2 YYNGEE. Trimming removed 3 bases from V and 1 base from J; junction bases left unmatched: 16. The CDR3 region has the DNA TGTGCCAGCAGCGCACTACTAGCGGGATACCTCCAGGGATCCTACAATGAGCAGTTCTTC. It encodes CASSALLAGYLQGSYNEQFF.

The J gene is TRBJ1-3, the V gene TRBV5-6; TRBD1 matches 7 bases. Germline CDR1 and CDR2: SGHDT and YYEEEE. The CDR3 sequence is 17 residues long. Unmatched junction bases numbered 6, after V lost 0 bases and J lost 0 bases. CDR3 residues: CASSLDRGQSSGNTIYF. The CDR3 nucleotides are TGTGCCAGCAGCTTGGACAGGGGCCAGAGCTCTGGAAACACCATATATTTT. The variable domain in full, with the rest retrieved from reference TRBV5-6 and TRBJ1-3, is DAGVTQSPTHLIKTRGQQVTLRCSPKSGHDTVSWYQQALGQGPQFIFQYYEEEERQRGNFPDRFSGHQFPNYSSELNVNALLLGDSALYLCASSLDRGQSSGNTIYFGEGSWLTVV.

This clone was picked up one time. The V and J genes are TRBV12-3 or TRBV12-4 and TRBJ1-1; 7 bases map to TRBD1. This CDR3 is 13 amino acids long. The DNA for the CDR3 is TGTGTCACGAGGAGGACAGGTAACACTGAAGCTTTCTTT. Its protein is CVTRRTGNTEAFF.

V and J are TRBV7-6 and TRBJ2-2; tentatively, D is TRBD1 (5 bases). The CDR3 is 17 amino acids. Germline CDR1 and CDR2: SGHVS and FNYEAQ. The germline V and J ends were trimmed by 0 bases and 4 bases, with 15 bases remaining between them. The CDR3, as DNA: TGTGCCAGCAGCTTAGCGCTTAAGGGGTCCCCCACCGGGGAGCTGTTTTTT. This codes for CASSLALKGSPTGELFF.

The chain joins TRBV28 to TRBJ2-7, with D hard to call. The germline CDR1 and CDR2 sequences are MDHEN and SYDVKM. Trimming took 4 bases from V and 3 from J, leaving 13 bases between them. This CDR3 has 14 amino acids. The CDR3 region is CASSSVAPYYEQYF. The CDR3 region has the DNA TGTGCCAGCAGTTCGGTTGCCCCATACTACGAGCAGTACTTC.

This clone was observed a single time. V usage is TRBV30 and J usage is TRBJ2-3; TRBD2 aligns across 12 bases. J gave up 6 bases and V 0 bases, and 1 base lay outside the gene matches. The CDR3 spans 14 residues. CDR1 is GTSNPN, CDR2 SVGIG, per germline (reference sequence). This CDR3 is CAWSVLAGGDTQYF. CDR3 DNA sequence: TGTGCCTGGAGTGTACTAGCGGGAGGTGATACGCAGTATTTT.

The chain has TRBV28 and TRBJ1-2; D may be TRBD1 (5 bases). Deletions cut 7 bases from V and 8 bases from J, with 17 bases between. Per germline, CDR1 MDHEN and CDR2 SYDVKM. This CDR3 comprises 13 residues. The CDR3 here is CASNPPVGGGYTF. As DNA, the CDR3 is TGTGCCAGCAATCCGCCTGTCGGGGGGGGCTACACCTTC.

The chain uses TRBV30 and TRBJ1-6; D might be TRBD1 (5 bases). The CDR3 length is 15 residues. V was pared by 3 bases and J by 6 bases, with 15 bases between. Germline V gene lookup returns CDR1 GTSNPN and CDR2 SVGIG (reference sequence). The CDR3 loop reads CAWRTFTGGNSPLHF. For the CDR3, the DNA is TGTGCCTGGAGAACCTTCACCGGGGGTAATTCACCCCTCCACTTT.

The chain uses TRBV7-2 and TRBJ1-2; no reliable D call. CDR1 is SGHTA, CDR2 FQGNSA, per germline. V lost 5 bases, J lost 5 bases, and 9 bases lay in between. The CDR3 totals 12 residues. CDR3 nucleotides: TGTGCCAGCAGCCCCCTTCGTTATGGCTACACCTTC. Its translation is CASSPLRYGYTF.

This chain uses TRBV19 with TRBJ2-7, with 8 positions matching TRBD1. The CDR3 contains 14 residues. Germline values: CDR1 LNHDA, CDR2 SQIVND (reference sequence). Trimming cost V 5 bases and J 6 bases; bases outside gene matches: 9. The CDR3 nucleotides are TGTGCCAGTAGTGTCACGGACAGGGTGGGCGAGCAGTACTTC. Amino acid sequence: CASSVTDRVGEQYF.